Presented here are 31 T cell receptor beta chains from one specimen sequenced in a study of blood T cell repertoires in COVID-19. Clones were read by immunoSEQ multiplex PCR, and TCRdb kept only the in-frame ones, dropping some. The sample records about 100,000 clones, about 77% being singletons. Sequences were obtained from peripheral blood. These receptors came from a woman aged 70-85 years with acute or convalescent COVID-19.

The chain couples TRBV18 to TRBJ1-1; maybe TRBD1 (5 bases). V lost 5 bases, J lost 1 base, and 11 bases lay in between. The CDR3 sequence is 14 residues long. Germline V gene data show CDR1 as KGHSH and CDR2 as LQKENI. Here the CDR3 DNA reads TGTGCCAGCTCAAACAGGCGAACGAACACTGAAGCTTTCTTT. Translated: CASSNRRTNTEAFF. Full variable domain (remainder filled in from reference TRBV18 and TRBJ1-1): NAGVMQNPRHLVRRRGQEARLRCSPMKGHSHVYWYRQLPEEGLKFMVYLQKENIIDESGMPKERFSAEFPKEGPSILRIQQVVRGDSAAYFCASSNRRTNTEAFFGQGTRLTVV.

J is TRBJ2-1 and V is TRBV7-2; TRBD1 agrees at 11 bases. The germline V gene has CDR1 SGHTA and CDR2 FQGNSA. This CDR3 has 16 residues. J was trimmed by 6 bases and V by 4 bases; bases with no gene match: 8. The CDR3 spells CASSWGPGQGVNEQFF. The CDR3 DNA sequence: TGTGCCAGCAGCTGGGGGCCGGGACAGGGGGTCAATGAGCAGTTCTTC.

The chain combines TRBV2 with TRBJ1-2, with 9 bases lining up with TRBD1. Germline CDR1 reads SNHLY; CDR2 reads FYNNEI. The V segment lost 10 bases and the J segment 4 bases; nucleotides outside the gene matches: 13. The length of the CDR3 is 15 residues. CDR3 DNA sequence: TGTGCCACCATCCGGGACAGGGAAACGGGCTATGGCTACACCTTC. Its protein is CATIRDRETGYGYTF.

Remarks on this clone: The same CDR3 can be traced to other DNA sequences in this sample. The V gene is TRBV12-3 or TRBV12-4, the J gene TRBJ1-2, with 8 nucleotides matching TRBD1. Trimming took 6 bases from V and 5 from J; bases not matched to a gene: 5. The CDR3 contains 13 residues. DNA of the CDR3: TGTGCCAGCAGCCGGGACAGGCTTTATGGCTACACCTTC. This codes for CASSRDRLYGYTF.

The V call is TRBV3-1 (or the pseudogene TRBV3-2), the J call TRBJ2-7; TRBD2 agrees at 12 bases. Germline V lookup: CDR1 LGHDT, CDR2 YNNKEL (reference sequence). After removal of 3 bases from V and 7 bases from J, the junction contained 7 bases not matched to a gene. This CDR3 has 15 residues. CDR3 sequence reads: CASSQGLAGGLEQYF. CDR3 in DNA: TGTGCCAGCAGCCAGGGCCTAGCGGGGGGGCTGGAGCAGTACTTC.

The chain uses TRBV5-5 and TRBJ1-2; 8 positions agree with TRBD1. The J segment lost 0 bases and the V segment lost 0 bases, leaving 4 bases of the junction unmatched. From germline, CDR1 is SGHKS and CDR2 YYEKEE (reference sequence). The CDR3 runs 16 residues. The CDR3 here is CASSLAPGQANYGYTF. DNA for the CDR3: TGTGCCAGCAGCTTGGCGCCGGGACAGGCTAACTATGGCTACACCTTC.

The DNA for the CDR3 is TGTGCCAGCAGCAATGGACTGGCCTATGGCTACACCTTC. Protein: CASSNGLAYGYTF. The genes are TRBV6-2 or TRBV6-3 and TRBJ1-2, with no clear D. V was shortened by 6 bases and J by 4 bases, with 12 bases between the two germline ends. Germline assignment: CDR1 MNHEY and CDR2 SVGEGT. CDR3 length equals 13 residues.

V usage is TRBV25-1 and J usage is TRBJ1-2; TRBD1 is a possible D gene (6 bases). Per germline, CDR1 MGHDK and CDR2 SYGVNS. This CDR3 comprises 14 residues. V shed 6 bases and J shed 4 bases, with 15 bases lying between them. The CDR3 spells CASSPRGNIYGYTF. CDR3 sequence (DNA): TGTGCCAGCAGCCCTAGGGGGAATATCTATGGCTACACCTTC.

The V and J genes are TRBV6-2 or TRBV6-3 and TRBJ2-3; no reliable D call. Trimming removed 2 bases at V and 5 bases at J, with 2 bases between. The length of the CDR3 is 11 residues. Germline CDR1 and CDR2: MNHEY and SVGEGT. CDR3 nucleotides: TGTGCCAGCAGTTACCGAGATACGCAGTATTTT. The encoded protein is CASSYRDTQYF.

This clone was seen more than once but under ten times. The chain recombines TRBV6-6 with TRBJ1-2, with unresolved D. The CDR3 length is 13 residues. CDR1 is MNHNY and CDR2 is SVGAGI in the germline V gene (reference sequence). Trimming pared 5 bases from V and 2 bases from J, leaving 9 bases between. The CDR3 reads CASSNEANYGYTF. CDR3 DNA: TGTGCCAGCAGTAACGAGGCGAACTATGGCTACACCTTC.

This chain uses TRBV18 with TRBJ1-2, with D perhaps matching TRBD1 (6 bases). Trimming took off 6 bases at V and 5 bases at J, with 19 bases between the two ends. Germline V gene lookup returns CDR1 KGHSH and CDR2 LQKENI. The CDR3 runs 15 residues. In nucleotides, the CDR3 is TGTGCCAGCTCGGCGAGCAGGGGTGACAATTATGGCTACACCTTC. The encoded protein is CASSASRGDNYGYTF.

V and J are TRBV6-5 and TRBJ1-2; maybe TRBD1 (5 bases). The CDR3 is 15 residues long. V was shortened by 0 bases and J by 1 base, with 9 bases between the two germline ends. Germline CDR1 is MNHEY and CDR2 is SVGAGI. The CDR3 sequence: CASSYSAGGNYGYTF. In nucleotides, the CDR3 is TGTGCCAGCAGTTACTCGGCCGGGGGTAACTATGGCTACACCTTC.

The chain combines TRBV30 with TRBJ1-2, with D possibly TRBD1 on 6 matching bases. The V end was cut by 0 bases, the J end by 4 bases, with 12 bases between. CDR1 and CDR2 from the germline V gene are GTSNPN and SVGIG (reference sequence). The CDR3 has 14 residues. CDR3 in DNA: TGTGCCTGGAGTGTAACGGTGACAGGCTATGGCTACACCTTC. Translated: CAWSVTVTGYGYTF.

The chain uses TRBV7-9 and TRBJ1-6; no firm D call. Germline values: CDR1 SEHNR, CDR2 FQNEAQ (reference sequence). The CDR3 covers 12 residues. V lost 1 base, J lost 12 bases, and 7 bases lay in between. The CDR3 spells CASSLGALPLHF. CDR3 coding DNA: TGTGCCAGCAGCTTAGGAGCATTACCCCTCCACTTT. The full variable domain, with the rest looked up from reference TRBV7-9 and TRBJ1-6, is DTGVSQNPRHKITKRGQNVTFRCDPISEHNRLYWYRQTLGQGPEFLTYFQNEAQLEKSRLLSDRFSAERPKGSFSTLEIQRTEQGDSAMYLCASSLGALPLHFGNGTRLTVT.

The chain couples TRBV19 to TRBJ2-5; 8 positions agree with TRBD2. V trimming: 3 bases; J trimming: 1 base; junction bases outside the gene matches: 10. Per germline, CDR1 LNHDA and CDR2 SQIVND (reference sequence). CDR3 length equals 17 residues. The CDR3: CASSIGVNSGGQETQYF. DNA of the CDR3: TGTGCCAGTAGTATCGGAGTGAACAGCGGGGGCCAAGAGACCCAGTACTTC. The full variable domain, completed using reference TRBV19 and TRBJ2-5, is DGGITQSPKYLFRKEGQNVTLSCEQNLNHDAMYWYRQDPGQGLRLIYYSQIVNDFQKGDIAEGYSVSREKKESFPLTVTSAQKNPTAFYLCASSIGVNSGGQETQYFGPGTRLLVL.

The CDR3 protein is CASNFVNQPQHF. The DNA for the CDR3 is TGTGCCAGTAACTTCGTGAATCAGCCCCAGCATTTT. V is TRBV19 and J is TRBJ1-5; the D is unclear. Germline V gene lookup returns CDR1 LNHDA and CDR2 SQIVND (reference sequence). With 7 bases removed from V and 4 bases from J, the gap between germline ends came to 8 bases. The CDR3 sequence is 12 residues long.

This clone was seen more than once but under ten times. The chain recombines TRBV19 with TRBJ1-5, with D maybe TRBD1 (6 bases). CDR1 and CDR2 from the germline V gene are LNHDA and SQIVND (reference sequence). The CDR3 runs to 14 residues. V dropped 9 bases and J dropped 6 bases, with 18 bases sitting between them. The CDR3 sequence is CASRKWEGGQPQHF. In nucleotides, the CDR3 is TGTGCCAGCAGGAAATGGGAGGGGGGTCAGCCCCAGCATTTT.

J is TRBJ1-4 and V is TRBV9; 7 bases fit TRBD1. Germline values: CDR1 SGDLS, CDR2 YYNGEE. The CDR3 has 12 amino acids. V lost 4 bases and J lost 10; bases outside the gene matches: 4. This CDR3 is CASSSGGRKLFF. The CDR3 DNA is TGTGCCAGCAGCTCAGGGGGAAGAAAACTGTTTTTT.

V usage is TRBV7-6 and J usage is TRBJ2-2, with D possibly TRBD2 on 6 matching bases. The CDR3 runs to 15 residues. V dropped 2 bases and J dropped 6 bases, with 13 bases sitting between them. The germline gives CDR1 SGHVS, CDR2 FNYEAQ. The CDR3 loop is CASSLSGESAGELFF. The CDR3 DNA follows: TGTGCCAGCAGCTTATCGGGGGAGTCCGCCGGGGAGCTGTTTTTT.

This clone was counted once. The rearrangement joins TRBV19 to TRBJ1-1, with D uncertain. CDR3 length: 12 amino acids. Germline values: CDR1 LNHDA, CDR2 SQIVND (reference sequence). V was shortened by 3 bases and J by 11 bases, with 13 bases between the two germline ends. This CDR3 reads CASSMGVAEAFF. Here the CDR3 DNA reads TGTGCCAGTAGTATGGGAGTGGCGGAGGCTTTCTTT.

V usage is TRBV21-1 and J usage is TRBJ1-5; TRBD1 is the table's D call and was not checked against the DNA. TRBV21-1 is marked as a pseudogene. The CDR3 has 15 residues. As DNA, the CDR3 is TGTGCCAGCAGTGCCCTCGACAGGGACGATCAGCCCCAGCATTTT. Amino acid sequence: CASSALDRDDQPQHF.

This clone was observed a handful of times. CDR3 protein: CASSILSDQPQHF. The CDR3 region has the DNA TGTGCCAGTAGTATATTGAGTGATCAGCCCCAGCATTTT. The genes are TRBV19 and TRBJ1-5; D uncertain. Germline V gives CDR1 LNHDA, CDR2 SQIVND (reference sequence). V was trimmed by 2 bases and J by 5 bases, leaving 7 bases between them. The CDR3 has 13 residues.

The chain links TRBV28 to TRBJ2-1; 7 nucleotides line up with TRBD1. Per the germline V gene, CDR1 is MDHEN and CDR2 is SYDVKM. This CDR3 spans 15 amino acids. Losses at the gene ends were 3 bases for V and 7 bases for J; bases not matched to a gene: 9. CDR3: CASSLGDRMGNEQFF. The CDR3 nucleotides read TGTGCCAGCAGTTTGGGGGACAGAATGGGGAATGAGCAGTTCTTC.

CDR3 sequence (DNA): TGTGCCACCAGTGACCAAGGGACAGGGGGCTCCACGTATAGCAATCAGCCCCAGCATTTT. It encodes CATSDQGTGGSTYSNQPQHF. V is TRBV24-1 and J is TRBJ1-5; 12 bases align to TRBD1. Germline CDR1 is KGHDR and CDR2 is SFDVKD. Unmatched junction bases numbered 12, after V lost 4 bases and J lost 0 bases. The CDR3 sequence is 20 residues long.

Turning to this clone: The junction does not match germline at one end; this may be a read error. As DNA, the CDR3 is TGCGCCAGCAGCCCCTCCGGGCAGGGGGTGCTCTTC. Its protein product is CASSPSGQGVLF. The chain carries TRBV5-1 and TRBJ2-1; 7 bases match TRBD1. The germline V gene has CDR1 SGHRS and CDR2 YFSETQ. This CDR3 spans 12 amino acids.

The rearrangement uses TRBV5-1 and TRBJ2-1; a possible D gene is TRBD1 (6 bases). Germline CDR1 and CDR2: SGHRS and YFSETQ. Trimming shortened V by 4 bases and J by 0 bases, and 23 bases separated the two germline ends. CDR3 size: 19 residues. The CDR3 region has the DNA TGCGCCAGCAGCCGGTCGAACGCAGGGGATAAGTACTCCTACAATGAGCAGTTCTTC. It encodes CASSRSNAGDKYSYNEQFF.

V usage is TRBV5-1 and J usage is TRBJ1-1; 8 bases are a match to TRBD1. This CDR3 comprises 14 residues. V trimming: 5 bases; J trimming: 2 bases; junction bases outside the gene matches: 5. The germline gives CDR1 SGHRS, CDR2 YFSETQ. Here the CDR3 reads CASSTDRANTEAFF. The CDR3, as DNA: TGCGCCAGCAGTACGGACAGGGCTAACACTGAAGCTTTCTTT.

The chain carries TRBV28 and TRBJ1-4; 7 bases match TRBD1. CDR3 size: 13 residues. V gave up 8 bases and J gave up 5 bases; unmatched junction bases: 5. CDR1 MDHEN and CDR2 SYDVKM come from the germline V gene. The CDR3 region is CASSGQRNEKLFF. The CDR3 DNA reads as TGTGCCAGCTCGGGACAGAGGAATGAAAAACTGTTTTTT.

The V gene is TRBV30, the J gene TRBJ2-7; 9 bases are a match to TRBD1. The CDR3 runs 13 residues. The germline gives CDR1 GTSNPN, CDR2 SVGIG (reference sequence). Trimming took 4 bases from V and 2 from J; bases not matched to a gene: 3. The CDR3 DNA follows: TGTGCCTGGACCGGGACAGGGCCCTACGAGCAGTACTTC. Encoded protein: CAWTGTGPYEQYF.

The chain has TRBV12-5 and TRBJ1-4; D is perhaps TRBD1 (5 bases). Germline lookup yields CDR1 LGHNT and CDR2 FRNRAP. Trimming pared 7 bases from V and 7 bases from J, leaving 22 bases between. CDR3 length equals 16 residues. CDR3 coding DNA: TGTGCTAGTGCCCTAAGGAGGGACGGTCACAGTGAAAAACTGTTTTTT. Translating it yields CASALRRDGHSEKLFF. The whole variable domain, filled in from reference TRBV12-5 and TRBJ1-4, reads DARVTQTPRHKVTEMGQEVTMRCQPILGHNTVFWYRQTMMQGLELLAYFRNRAPLDDSGMPKDRFSAEMPDATLATLKIQPSEPRDSAVYFCASALRRDGHSEKLFFGSGTQLSVL.

This chain uses TRBV3-1 (or the pseudogene TRBV3-2) with TRBJ1-3; 7 positions match TRBD1. J lost 0 bases, V lost 5 bases, and 10 bases had no gene match. This CDR3 is 17 amino acids long. The germline V gene has CDR1 LGHDT and CDR2 YNNKEL (reference sequence). CDR3 region: CASSGKTGRLSGNTIYF. The CDR3 bases are TGTGCCAGCAGCGGAAAGACAGGGCGGCTCTCTGGAAACACCATATATTTT.